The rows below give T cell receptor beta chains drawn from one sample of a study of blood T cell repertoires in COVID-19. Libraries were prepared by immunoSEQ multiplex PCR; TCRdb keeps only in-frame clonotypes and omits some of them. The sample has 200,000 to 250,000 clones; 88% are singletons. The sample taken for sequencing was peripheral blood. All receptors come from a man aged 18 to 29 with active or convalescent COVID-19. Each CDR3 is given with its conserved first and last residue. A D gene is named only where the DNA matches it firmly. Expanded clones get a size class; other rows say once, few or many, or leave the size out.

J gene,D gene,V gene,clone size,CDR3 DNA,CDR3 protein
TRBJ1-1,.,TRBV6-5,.,TGTGCCAGCAGTTACACAGGGAACACTGAAGCTTTCTTT,CASSYTGNTEAFF
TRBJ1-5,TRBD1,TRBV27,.,TGTGCCAGCAGTTTCACAGGGGCAAATAGCAATCAGCCCCAGCATTTT,CASSFTGANSNQPQHF
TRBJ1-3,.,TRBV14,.,TGTGCCAGCAGCCCGGTCTTTGGAAACACCATATATTTT,CASSPVFGNTIYF
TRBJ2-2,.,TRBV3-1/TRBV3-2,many,TGTGCCAGCAGCCAAGTTGGACTAGGGGGAAGGGAGCTGTTTTTT,CASSQVGLGGRELFF
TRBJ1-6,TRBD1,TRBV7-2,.,TGTGCCAGCAGCCTCGGACAGGGGATAGATTCACCCCTCCACTTT,CASSLGQGIDSPLHF
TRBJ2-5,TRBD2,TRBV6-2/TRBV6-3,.,TGTGCCAGCAGTTACTCCTTCCCTAGCGGGAGGGCCGACGAGACCCAGTACTTC,CASSYSFPSGRADETQYF
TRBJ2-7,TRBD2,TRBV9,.,TGTGCCAGCAGCGCGGGACTAGAGCGCGAGCAGTACTTC,CASSAGLEREQYF
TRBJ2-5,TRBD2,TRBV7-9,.,TGTGCCAGCAGCTTAGCACTGGGGGAGGGGAAGACCCAGTACTTC,CASSLALGEGKTQYF
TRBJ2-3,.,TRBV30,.,TGTGCCTGGAGTTTCAGCGCCCCAGATACGCAGTATTTT,CAWSFSAPDTQYF
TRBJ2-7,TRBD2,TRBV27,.,TGTGCCAGCACCGCGGTCCGGGGACTAGCGGGAAGGGGCTACGAGCAGTACTTC,CASTAVRGLAGRGYEQYF
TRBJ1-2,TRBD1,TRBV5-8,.,TGTGCCAGCAGCCTAACAGAACCGACAGGGTCGGATGGCTACACCTTC,CASSLTEPTGSDGYTF
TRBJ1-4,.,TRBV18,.,TGTGCCAGCTCACCAATTGCGTGGGGCGAAAAACTGTTTTTT,CASSPIAWGEKLFF
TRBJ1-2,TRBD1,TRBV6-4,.,TGTGCCAGCAGTGGACCGGACAGGGGACATGGCTACACCTTC,CASSGPDRGHGYTF
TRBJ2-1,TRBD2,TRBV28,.,TGTGCCAGCAGTCCCCCGGAGAGGCGGGAGCGGGCCTACAATGAGCAGTTCTTC,CASSPPERRERAYNEQFF
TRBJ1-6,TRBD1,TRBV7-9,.,TGTGCCAGCAGCTTAGTTCTGGGTCAGGGGGGAAATTCACCCCTCCACTTT,CASSLVLGQGGNSPLHF
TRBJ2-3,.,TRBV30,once,TGTGCCTGGAGTGTAGGCGGGCTCACAGATACGCAGTATTTT,CAWSVGGLTDTQYF
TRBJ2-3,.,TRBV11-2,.,TGTGCCAGCAGCCCCAGGGACTTCACAGATACGCAGTATTTT,CASSPRDFTDTQYF
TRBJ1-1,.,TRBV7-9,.,TGTGCCAGCAGCCCTACGGGGTGGGGCACTGAAGCTTTCTTT,CASSPTGWGTEAFF
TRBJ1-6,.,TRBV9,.,TGTGCCAGCAGCGTAGGTCGGGGTTTGGATTCACCCCTCCACTTT,CASSVGRGLDSPLHF
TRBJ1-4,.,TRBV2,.,TGTGCCAGCGTGCGGGGGAATGAAAAACTGTTTTTT,CASVRGNEKLFF
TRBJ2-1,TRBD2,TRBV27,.,TGTGCCAGCAGCCGACTAGCGGGATACAATGAGCAGTTCTTC,CASSRLAGYNEQFF
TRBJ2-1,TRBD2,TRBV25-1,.,TGTGCCAGCAGTGAATTCGGGTTTGGCGGGAGGGCCAGGAATGAGCAGTTCTTC,CASSEFGFGGRARNEQFF
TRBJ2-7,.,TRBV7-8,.,TGTGCCAGCAGCCAAGGCTCATTCACGCAGGCTCCCTACGAGCAGTACTTC,CASSQGSFTQAPYEQYF
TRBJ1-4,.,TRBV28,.,TGTGCCAGCACGGGGGATCTCAATGAAAAACTGTTTTTT,CASTGDLNEKLFF
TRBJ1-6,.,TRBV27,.,TGTGCCAGCACTAATCTAAATTCACCCCTCCACTTT,CASTNLNSPLHF
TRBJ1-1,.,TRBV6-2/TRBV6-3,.,TGTGCCAGCAGTACCCCAGGGAGGGCTGAAGCTTTCTTT,CASSTPGRAEAFF
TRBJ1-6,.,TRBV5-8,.,TGTGCCAGCTCCCCAGGCGCTGGCAATTCACCCCTCCACTTT,CASSPGAGNSPLHF
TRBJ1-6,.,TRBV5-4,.,TGTGCCAGCAGCTTGGTGGGGCAGGGTTATTCACCCCTCCACTTT,CASSLVGQGYSPLHF
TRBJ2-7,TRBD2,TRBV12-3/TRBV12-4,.,TGTGCCAGCAGTCATAGCGGGAGCGACGAGCAGTACTTC,CASSHSGSDEQYF
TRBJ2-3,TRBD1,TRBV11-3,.,TGTGCCTCCAGGGGGCTGGCAGATACGCAGTATTTT,CASRGLADTQYF
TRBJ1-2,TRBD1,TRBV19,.,TGTGCCAGTACCAACAGGGGGACAGCTAACTATGGCTACACCTTC,CASTNRGTANYGYTF
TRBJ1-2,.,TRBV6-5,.,TGTGCCAGCAGGTCCAACAGGGACCTGGGCTACACCTTC,CASRSNRDLGYTF
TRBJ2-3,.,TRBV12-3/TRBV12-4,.,TGTGCCAGCAGTTTGGCAGGGGATACGCAGTATTTT,CASSLAGDTQYF
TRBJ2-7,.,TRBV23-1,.,TGCGCCAGCAGTTCAGCGGGCTCCTACGAGCAGTACTTC,CASSSAGSYEQYF
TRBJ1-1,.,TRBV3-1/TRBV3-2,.,TGTGCCAGCACTGTGGGGGGGAGGTTGATCAACACTGAAGCTTTCTTT,CASTVGGRLINTEAFF
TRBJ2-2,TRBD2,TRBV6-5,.,TGTGCCAGCATTCCTAGCGGGAGGTCCGGGGAGCTGTTTTTT,CASIPSGRSGELFF
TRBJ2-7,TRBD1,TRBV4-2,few,TGTGCCAGCAGCCAAGGACAGGGTGATTACGAGCAGTACTTC,CASSQGQGDYEQYF
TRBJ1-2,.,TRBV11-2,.,TGTGCCAGCAGCCCGACTGGCAGTAACTATGGCTACACCTTC,CASSPTGSNYGYTF
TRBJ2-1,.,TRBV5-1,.,TGCGCCAGCAGCTTAAGCGGTAGCTCCTACAATGAGCAGTTCTTC,CASSLSGSSYNEQFF
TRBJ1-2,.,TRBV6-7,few,TGTGCCAGCAGTTACGGGGGGGACACGACGGATGGCTACACCTTC,CASSYGGDTTDGYTF
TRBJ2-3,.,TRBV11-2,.,TGTGCCAGCAGCTCAAGCACAGATACGCAGTATTTT,CASSSSTDTQYF
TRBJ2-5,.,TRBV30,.,TGTGCCTGGAGTCTCGGACATCAACAAGAGACCCAGTACTTC,CAWSLGHQQETQYF
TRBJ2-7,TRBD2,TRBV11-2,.,TGTGCCAGCAGCTCTACCAGCGGGACGGGGGAGCAGTACTTC,CASSSTSGTGEQYF
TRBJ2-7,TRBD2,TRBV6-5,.,TGTGCCAGCAGTTACTCGACAGCGGGAGGGGGCGAGCAGTACTTC,CASSYSTAGGGEQYF
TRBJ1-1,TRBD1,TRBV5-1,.,TGCGCCAGCAGCTGGGGCCCGGGACAGGGACTCACTGAAGCTTTCTTT,CASSWGPGQGLTEAFF
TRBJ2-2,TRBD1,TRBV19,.,TGTGCCAGTAGCAGAGGGGGCGAACTCCGGGAGCTGTTTTTT,CASSRGGELRELFF
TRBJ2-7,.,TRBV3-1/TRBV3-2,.,TGTGCCAGCAGCCCAACAGGCGTCTACGAGCAGTACTTC,CASSPTGVYEQYF
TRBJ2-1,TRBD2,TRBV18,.,TGTGCCAGCTCACCGGGACTAGCGGGATCGGAGCAGTTCTTC,CASSPGLAGSEQFF
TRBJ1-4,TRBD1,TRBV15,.,TGTGCCACCAGGTACGGACAGGGCCCTAATGAAAAACTGTTTTTT,CATRYGQGPNEKLFF
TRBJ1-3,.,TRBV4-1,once,TGCGCCAGCAGCCAAGTCGGGGGAGGGGACACCATATATTTT,CASSQVGGGDTIYF
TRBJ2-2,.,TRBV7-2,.,TGTGCCAGCATCCTGGGGCCTAGTGACACCGGGGAGCTGTTTTTT,CASILGPSDTGELFF
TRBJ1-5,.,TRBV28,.,TGTGCCAGCAGTTTAATAGGGGCGCGAGGCAATCAGCCCCAGCATTTT,CASSLIGARGNQPQHF
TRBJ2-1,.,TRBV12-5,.,TGTGCTAGTGGTCCCACAAGCGTCTCCTACAATGAGCAGTTCTTC,CASGPTSVSYNEQFF